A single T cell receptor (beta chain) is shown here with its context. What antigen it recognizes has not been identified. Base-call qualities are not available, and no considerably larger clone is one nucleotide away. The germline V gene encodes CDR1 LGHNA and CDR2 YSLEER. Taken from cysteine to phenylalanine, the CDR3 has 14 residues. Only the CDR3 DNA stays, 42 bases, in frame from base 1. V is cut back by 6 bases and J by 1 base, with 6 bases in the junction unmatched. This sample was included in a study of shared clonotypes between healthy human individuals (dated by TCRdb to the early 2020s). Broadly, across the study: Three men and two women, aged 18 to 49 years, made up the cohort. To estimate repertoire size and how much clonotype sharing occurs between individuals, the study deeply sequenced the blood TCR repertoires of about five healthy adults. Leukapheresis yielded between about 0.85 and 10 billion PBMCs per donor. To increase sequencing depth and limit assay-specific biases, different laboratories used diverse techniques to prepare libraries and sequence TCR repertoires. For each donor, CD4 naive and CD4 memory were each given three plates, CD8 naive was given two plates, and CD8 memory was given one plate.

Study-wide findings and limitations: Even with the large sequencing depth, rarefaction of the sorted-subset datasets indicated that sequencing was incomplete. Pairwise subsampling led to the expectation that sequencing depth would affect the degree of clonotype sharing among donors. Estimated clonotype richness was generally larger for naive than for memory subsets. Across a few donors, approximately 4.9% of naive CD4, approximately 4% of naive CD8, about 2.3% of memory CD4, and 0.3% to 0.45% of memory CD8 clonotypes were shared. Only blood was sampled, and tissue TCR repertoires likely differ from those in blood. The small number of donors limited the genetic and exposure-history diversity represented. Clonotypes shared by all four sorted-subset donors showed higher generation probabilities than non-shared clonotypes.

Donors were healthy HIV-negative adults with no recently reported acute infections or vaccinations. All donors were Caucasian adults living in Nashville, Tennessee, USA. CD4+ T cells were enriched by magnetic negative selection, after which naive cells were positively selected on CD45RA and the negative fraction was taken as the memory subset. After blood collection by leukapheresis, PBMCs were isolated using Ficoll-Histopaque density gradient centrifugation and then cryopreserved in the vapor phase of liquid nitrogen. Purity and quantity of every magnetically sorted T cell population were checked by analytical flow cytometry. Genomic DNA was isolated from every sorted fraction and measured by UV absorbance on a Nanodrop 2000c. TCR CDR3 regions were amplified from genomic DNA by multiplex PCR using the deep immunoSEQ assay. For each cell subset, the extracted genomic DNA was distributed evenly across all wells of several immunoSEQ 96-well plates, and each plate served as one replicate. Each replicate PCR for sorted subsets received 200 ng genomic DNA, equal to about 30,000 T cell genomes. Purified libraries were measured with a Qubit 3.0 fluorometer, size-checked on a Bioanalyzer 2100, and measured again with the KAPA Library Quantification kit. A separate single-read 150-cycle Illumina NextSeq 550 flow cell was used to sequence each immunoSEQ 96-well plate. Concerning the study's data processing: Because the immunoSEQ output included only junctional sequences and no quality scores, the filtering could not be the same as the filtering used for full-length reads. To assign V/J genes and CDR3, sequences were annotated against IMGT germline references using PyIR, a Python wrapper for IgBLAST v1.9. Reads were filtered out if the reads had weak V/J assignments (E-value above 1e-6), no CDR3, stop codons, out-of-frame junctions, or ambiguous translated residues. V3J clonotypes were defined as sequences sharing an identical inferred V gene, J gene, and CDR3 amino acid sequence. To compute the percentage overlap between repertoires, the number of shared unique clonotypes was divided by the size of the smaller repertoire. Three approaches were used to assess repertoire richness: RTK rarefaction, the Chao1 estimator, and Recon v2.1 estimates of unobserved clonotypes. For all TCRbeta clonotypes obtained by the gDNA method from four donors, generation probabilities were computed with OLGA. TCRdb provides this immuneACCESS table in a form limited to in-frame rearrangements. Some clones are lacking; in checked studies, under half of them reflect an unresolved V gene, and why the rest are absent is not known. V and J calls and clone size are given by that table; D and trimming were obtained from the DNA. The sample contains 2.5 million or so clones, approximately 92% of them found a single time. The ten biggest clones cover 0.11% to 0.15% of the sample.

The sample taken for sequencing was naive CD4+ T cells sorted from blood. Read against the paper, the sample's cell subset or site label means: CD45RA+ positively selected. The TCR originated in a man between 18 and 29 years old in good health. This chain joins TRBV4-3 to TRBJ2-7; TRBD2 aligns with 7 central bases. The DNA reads TGCGCCAGCAGACTACCGGGACTATCCTACGAGCAGTACTTC. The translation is CASRLPGLSYEQYF.